A selection of T cell receptor beta chains follows, all from one sample in a study of siplizumab effects on memory and regulatory T cells. The assay was immunoSEQ multiplex PCR, and TCRdb's table has in-frame clones only and misses some. The sample has under 95,000 clones, over 85% seen once. Sequenced material: non-Treg CD4+ T cells sorted from blood. Source of these receptors: a human donor in good health. Each CDR3 is given with its conserved first and last residue. Each record gives: clone size, V gene, D gene, CDR3 length, J gene, CDR3 protein, CDR3 DNA. The D gene is left open where the match is weak. Expanded clones are given a class, and other clones once, few, many or no size at all.

abundance: NA
v_gene: TRBV6-1
d_gene: NA
len: 14
j_gene: TRBJ1-1
CDR3aa: CASSEWGRNTEAFF
CDR3nt: TGTGCCAGCAGTGAGTGGGGTAGGAACACTGAAGCTTTCTTT

abundance: few
v_gene: TRBV5-1
d_gene: TRBD1
len: 14
j_gene: TRBJ1-2
CDR3aa: CASSLDTGGYGYTF
CDR3nt: TGCGCCAGCAGCTTGGATACAGGGGGCTATGGCTACACCTTC

abundance: NA
v_gene: TRBV7-2
d_gene: TRBD2
len: 16
j_gene: TRBJ2-1
CDR3aa: CASSLDSGRLYNEQFF
CDR3nt: TGTGCCAGCAGCTTAGATAGCGGGAGGCTCTACAATGAGCAGTTCTTC

abundance: NA
v_gene: TRBV11-3
d_gene: TRBD2
len: 18
j_gene: TRBJ2-7
CDR3aa: CASSLDLLAGTGPYEQYF
CDR3nt: TGTGCCAGCAGCTTAGACCTACTAGCGGGAACAGGCCCCTACGAGCAGTACTTC

abundance: NA
v_gene: TRBV10-3
d_gene: NA
len: 13
j_gene: TRBJ2-5
CDR3aa: CAISEAYGETQYF
CDR3nt: TGTGCCATCAGTGAGGCATATGGGGAGACCCAGTACTTC

abundance: NA
v_gene: TRBV7-2
d_gene: TRBD1
len: 14
j_gene: TRBJ2-7
CDR3aa: CASSLSTGWNEQYF
CDR3nt: TGTGCCAGCAGCTTATCGACAGGGTGGAACGAGCAGTACTTC

abundance: NA
v_gene: TRBV7-3
d_gene: TRBD2
len: 18
j_gene: TRBJ2-2
CDR3aa: CASSLGLAGGRNTGELFF
CDR3nt: TGTGCCAGCAGCTTAGGACTAGCGGGAGGGAGGAACACCGGGGAGCTGTTTTTT

abundance: NA
v_gene: TRBV11-2
d_gene: TRBD2
len: 17
j_gene: TRBJ2-3
CDR3aa: CASSYTTGTSGTDTQYF
CDR3nt: TGTGCCAGCAGCTATACCACCGGGACTAGCGGCACAGATACGCAGTATTTT

abundance: NA
v_gene: TRBV7-9
d_gene: NA
len: 13
j_gene: TRBJ2-3
CDR3aa: CASSLQTKPTQYF
CDR3nt: TGTGCCAGCAGCTTACAAACTAAGCCCACGCAGTATTTT

abundance: NA
v_gene: TRBV18
d_gene: TRBD2
len: 16
j_gene: TRBJ2-3
CDR3aa: CASSGSGGPSTDTQYF
CDR3nt: TGTGCCAGCTCGGGGAGCGGGGGACCTAGCACAGATACGCAGTATTTT

abundance: NA
v_gene: TRBV20-1
d_gene: NA
len: 10
j_gene: TRBJ1-2
CDR3aa: CSARVSGYTF
CDR3nt: TGCAGTGCTAGGGTGTCCGGCTACACCTTC

abundance: once
v_gene: TRBV5-4
d_gene: NA
len: 15
j_gene: TRBJ1-1
CDR3aa: CASSPDPQGGTEAFF
CDR3nt: TGTGCCAGCAGCCCAGACCCACAGGGCGGGACTGAAGCTTTCTTT

abundance: NA
v_gene: TRBV15
d_gene: NA
len: 15
j_gene: TRBJ2-1
CDR3aa: CATSSWTVRFSEQFF
CDR3nt: TGTGCCACCAGCAGTTGGACAGTTAGGTTCAGTGAGCAGTTCTTC

abundance: NA
v_gene: TRBV15
d_gene: NA
len: 13
j_gene: TRBJ2-1
CDR3aa: CATSRVPGNEQFF
CDR3nt: TGTGCCACCAGCAGAGTGCCGGGCAATGAGCAGTTCTTC

abundance: NA
v_gene: TRBV11-2
d_gene: NA
len: 14
j_gene: TRBJ2-7
CDR3aa: CASSLGLSADEQYF
CDR3nt: TGTGCCAGCAGCTTAGGCCTGAGCGCCGACGAGCAGTACTTC

abundance: NA
v_gene: TRBV5-4
d_gene: NA
len: 15
j_gene: TRBJ2-6
CDR3aa: CASTPESSGANVLTF
CDR3nt: TGTGCCAGCACCCCTGAAAGCTCTGGGGCCAACGTCCTGACTTTC

abundance: NA
v_gene: TRBV7-9
d_gene: NA
len: 16
j_gene: TRBJ2-3
CDR3aa: CASSLRGATSTDTQYF
CDR3nt: TGTGCCAGCAGCTTACGGGGGGCCACTAGCACAGATACGCAGTATTTT

abundance: NA
v_gene: TRBV10-3
d_gene: NA
len: 14
j_gene: TRBJ1-1
CDR3aa: CAISDGQGGTEAFF
CDR3nt: TGTGCCATCAGTGATGGGCAGGGCGGCACTGAAGCTTTCTTT

abundance: NA
v_gene: TRBV6-5
d_gene: NA
len: 15
j_gene: TRBJ1-1
CDR3aa: CASSYSGGASFEAFF
CDR3nt: TGTGCCAGCAGTTACTCAGGGGGGGCGAGCTTTGAAGCTTTCTTT